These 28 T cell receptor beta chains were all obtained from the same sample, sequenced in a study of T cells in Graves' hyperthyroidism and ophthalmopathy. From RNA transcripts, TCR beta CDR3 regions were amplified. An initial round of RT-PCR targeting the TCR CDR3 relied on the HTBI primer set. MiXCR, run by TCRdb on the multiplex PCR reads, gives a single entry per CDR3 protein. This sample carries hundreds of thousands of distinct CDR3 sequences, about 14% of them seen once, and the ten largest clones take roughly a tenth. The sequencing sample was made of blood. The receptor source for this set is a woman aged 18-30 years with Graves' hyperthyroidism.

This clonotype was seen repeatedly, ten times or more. CDR3 in DNA: TGTGCCAGCAGCCACCCGGGACTTTCCTACGAGCAGTACTTC. It codes for CASSHPGLSYEQYF. The chain uses TRBV12-3 or TRBV12-4 and TRBJ2-7; D is possibly TRBD2 (6 bases). CDR3 length equals 14 residues. V lost 6 bases, J lost 1 base, and 13 bases lay in between.

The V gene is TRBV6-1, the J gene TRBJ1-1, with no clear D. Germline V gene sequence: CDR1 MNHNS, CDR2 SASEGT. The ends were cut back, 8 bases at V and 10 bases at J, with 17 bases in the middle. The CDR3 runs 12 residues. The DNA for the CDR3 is TGTGCCAGCGCGGACTCTTCTGGAGGAGCTTTCTTT. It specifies CASADSSGGAFF.

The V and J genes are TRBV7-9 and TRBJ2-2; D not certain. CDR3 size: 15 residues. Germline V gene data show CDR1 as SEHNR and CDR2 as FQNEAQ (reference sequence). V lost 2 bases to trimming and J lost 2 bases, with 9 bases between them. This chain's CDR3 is CASSLSAVNTGELFF. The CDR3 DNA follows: TGTGCCAGCAGCTTATCGGCAGTAAACACCGGGGAGCTGTTTTTT. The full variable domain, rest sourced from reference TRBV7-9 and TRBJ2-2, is DTGVSQNPRHKITKRGQNVTFRCDPISEHNRLYWYRQTLGQGPEFLTYFQNEAQLEKSRLLSDRFSAERPKGSFSTLEIQRTEQGDSAMYLCASSLSAVNTGELFFGEGSRLTVL.

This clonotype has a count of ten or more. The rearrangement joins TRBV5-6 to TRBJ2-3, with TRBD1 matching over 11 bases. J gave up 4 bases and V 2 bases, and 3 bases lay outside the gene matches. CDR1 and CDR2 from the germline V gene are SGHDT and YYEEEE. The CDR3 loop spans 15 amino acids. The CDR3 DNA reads TGTGCCAGCAGCTTCGGGACAGGGGGGCCAGATACGCAGTATTTT. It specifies CASSFGTGGPDTQYF.

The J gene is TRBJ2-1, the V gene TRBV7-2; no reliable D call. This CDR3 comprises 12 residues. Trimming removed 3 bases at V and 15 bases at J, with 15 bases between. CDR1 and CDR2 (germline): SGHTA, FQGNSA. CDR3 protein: CASSLTLTRPFF. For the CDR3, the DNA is TGTGCCAGCAGCTTGACCCTAACTCGGCCGTTCTTC.

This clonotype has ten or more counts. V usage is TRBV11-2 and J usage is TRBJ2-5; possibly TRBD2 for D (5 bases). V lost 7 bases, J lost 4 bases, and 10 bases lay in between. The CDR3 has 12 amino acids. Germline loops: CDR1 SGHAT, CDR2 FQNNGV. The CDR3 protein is CASNSGSETQYF. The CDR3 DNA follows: TGTGCCAGCAATTCGGGGTCAGAGACCCAGTACTTC.

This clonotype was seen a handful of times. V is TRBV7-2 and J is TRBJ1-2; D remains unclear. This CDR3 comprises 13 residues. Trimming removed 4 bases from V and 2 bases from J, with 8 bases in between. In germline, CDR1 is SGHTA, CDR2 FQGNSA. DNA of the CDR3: TGTGCCAGCAGCTCGAGGTTAAACTATGGCTACACCTTC. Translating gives CASSSRLNYGYTF.

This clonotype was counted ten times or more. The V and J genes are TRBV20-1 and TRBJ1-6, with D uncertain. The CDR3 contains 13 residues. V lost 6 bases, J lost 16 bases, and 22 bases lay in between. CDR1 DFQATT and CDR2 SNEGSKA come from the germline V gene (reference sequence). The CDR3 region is CSAYPTKTAELHF. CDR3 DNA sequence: TGCAGTGCCTACCCCACGAAGACGGCGGAGCTCCACTTT.

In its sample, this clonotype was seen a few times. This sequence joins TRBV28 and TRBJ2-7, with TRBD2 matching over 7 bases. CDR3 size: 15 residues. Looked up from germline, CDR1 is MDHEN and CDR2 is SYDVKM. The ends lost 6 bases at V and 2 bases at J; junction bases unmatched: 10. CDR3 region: CASSPLAEKTYEQYF. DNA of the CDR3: TGTGCCAGCAGCCCCCTAGCGGAAAAAACCTACGAGCAGTACTTC.

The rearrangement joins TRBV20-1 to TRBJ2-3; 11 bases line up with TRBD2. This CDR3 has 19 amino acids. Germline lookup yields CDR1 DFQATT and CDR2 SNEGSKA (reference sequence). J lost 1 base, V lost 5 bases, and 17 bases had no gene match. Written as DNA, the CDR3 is TGCAGTGCTGGAGGGCTAGCGGGAGGTAATACGTTGGGCACAGATACGCAGTATTTT. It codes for CSAGGLAGGNTLGTDTQYF.

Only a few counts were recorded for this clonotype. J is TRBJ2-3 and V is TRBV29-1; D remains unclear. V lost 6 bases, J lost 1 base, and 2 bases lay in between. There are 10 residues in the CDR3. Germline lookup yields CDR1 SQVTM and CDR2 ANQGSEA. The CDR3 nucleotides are TGCAGCGTCCGCACAGATACGCAGTATTTT. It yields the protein CSVRTDTQYF.

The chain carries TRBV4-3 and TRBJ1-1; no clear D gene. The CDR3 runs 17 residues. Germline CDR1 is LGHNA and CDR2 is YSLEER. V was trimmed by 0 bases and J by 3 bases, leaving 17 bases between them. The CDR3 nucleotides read TGCGCCAGCAGCCAAGATGTGTCGTCGCTGGGGTACACTGAAGCTTTCTTT. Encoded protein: CASSQDVSSLGYTEAFF.

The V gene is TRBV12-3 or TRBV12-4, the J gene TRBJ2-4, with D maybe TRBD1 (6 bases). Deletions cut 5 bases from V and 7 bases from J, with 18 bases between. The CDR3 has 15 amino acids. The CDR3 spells CASSPRGAGLNIQYF. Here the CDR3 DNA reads TGTGCCAGCAGTCCCAGGGGAGCAGGACTGAACATTCAGTACTTC.

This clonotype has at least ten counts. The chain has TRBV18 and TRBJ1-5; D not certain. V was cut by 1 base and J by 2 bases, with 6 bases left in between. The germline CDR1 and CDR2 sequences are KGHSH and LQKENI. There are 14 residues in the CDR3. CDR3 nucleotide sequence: TGTGCCAGCTCACCACTTCCGGGCAATCAGCCCCAGCATTTT. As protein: CASSPLPGNQPQHF. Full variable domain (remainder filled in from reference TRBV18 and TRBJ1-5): NAGVMQNPRHLVRRRGQEARLRCSPMKGHSHVYWYRQLPEEGLKFMVYLQKENIIDESGMPKERFSAEFPKEGPSILRIQQVVRGDSAAYFCASSPLPGNQPQHFGDGTRLSIL.

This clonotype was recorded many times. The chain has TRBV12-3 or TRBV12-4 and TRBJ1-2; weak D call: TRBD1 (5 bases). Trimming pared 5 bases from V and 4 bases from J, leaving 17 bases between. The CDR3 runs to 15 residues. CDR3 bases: TGTGCCAGCAGTCCCGTGGGGGGAGGGACCTATGGCTACACCTTC. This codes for CASSPVGGGTYGYTF.

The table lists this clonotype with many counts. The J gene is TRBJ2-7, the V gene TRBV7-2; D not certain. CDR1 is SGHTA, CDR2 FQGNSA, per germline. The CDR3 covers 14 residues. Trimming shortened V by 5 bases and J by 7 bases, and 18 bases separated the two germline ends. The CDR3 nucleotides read TGTGCCAGCAGCGTCCCGGCGAGGTTCGGAGAGCAGTACTTC. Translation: CASSVPARFGEQYF.

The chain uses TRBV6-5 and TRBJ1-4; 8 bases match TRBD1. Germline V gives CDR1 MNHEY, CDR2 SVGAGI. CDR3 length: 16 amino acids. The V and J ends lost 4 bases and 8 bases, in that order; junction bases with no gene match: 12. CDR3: CASSSSDRVGEEKLFF. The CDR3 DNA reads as TGTGCCAGCAGTTCCTCGGACAGGGTGGGAGAAGAAAAACTGTTTTTT.

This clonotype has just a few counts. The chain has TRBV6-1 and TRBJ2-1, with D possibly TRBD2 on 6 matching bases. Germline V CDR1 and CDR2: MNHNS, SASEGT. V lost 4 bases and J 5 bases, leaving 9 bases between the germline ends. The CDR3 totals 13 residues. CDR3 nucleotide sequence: TGTGCCAGCAGTGGACTAGGGGACAATGAGCAGTTCTTC. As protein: CASSGLGDNEQFF.

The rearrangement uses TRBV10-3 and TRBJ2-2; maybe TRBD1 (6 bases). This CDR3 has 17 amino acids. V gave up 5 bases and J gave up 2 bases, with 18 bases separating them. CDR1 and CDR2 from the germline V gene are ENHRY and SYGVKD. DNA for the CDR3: TGTGCCATCAGTATCCAAGGGGGTCTACGAAACACCGGGGAGCTGTTTTTT. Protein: CAISIQGGLRNTGELFF.

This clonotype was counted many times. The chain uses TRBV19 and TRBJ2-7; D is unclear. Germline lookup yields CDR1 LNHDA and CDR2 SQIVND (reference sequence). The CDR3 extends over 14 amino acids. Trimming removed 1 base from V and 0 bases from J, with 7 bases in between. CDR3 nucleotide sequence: TGTGCCAGTAGTATAGCGCGAGACTCCTACGAGCAGTACTTC. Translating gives CASSIARDSYEQYF.

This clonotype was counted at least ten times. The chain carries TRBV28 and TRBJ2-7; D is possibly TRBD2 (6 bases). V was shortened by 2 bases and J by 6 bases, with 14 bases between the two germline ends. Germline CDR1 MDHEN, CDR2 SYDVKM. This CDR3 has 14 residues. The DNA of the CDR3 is TGTGCCAGCAGTTTAGATAGCCGCGGGGTCGAGCAGTACTTC. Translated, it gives CASSLDSRGVEQYF.

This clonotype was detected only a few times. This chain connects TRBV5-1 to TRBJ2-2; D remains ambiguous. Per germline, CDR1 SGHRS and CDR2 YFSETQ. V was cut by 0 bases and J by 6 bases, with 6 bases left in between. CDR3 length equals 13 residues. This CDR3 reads CASSLDGSGELFF. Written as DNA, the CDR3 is TGCGCCAGCAGCTTGGACGGGTCCGGGGAGCTGTTTTTT.

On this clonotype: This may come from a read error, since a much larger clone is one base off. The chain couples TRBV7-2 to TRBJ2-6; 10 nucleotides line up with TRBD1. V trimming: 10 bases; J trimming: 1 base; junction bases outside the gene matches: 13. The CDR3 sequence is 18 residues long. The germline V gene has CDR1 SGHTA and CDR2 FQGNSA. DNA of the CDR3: TGTGCCACCAAATGGGGGACAGGGGATCCATCTGGGGCCAACGTCCTGACTTTC. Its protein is CATKWGTGDPSGANVLTF.

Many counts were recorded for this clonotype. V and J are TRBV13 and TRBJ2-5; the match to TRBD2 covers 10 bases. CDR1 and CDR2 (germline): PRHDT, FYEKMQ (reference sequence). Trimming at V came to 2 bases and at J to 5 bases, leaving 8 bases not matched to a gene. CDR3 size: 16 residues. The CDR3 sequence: CASSLSRSGRNETQYF. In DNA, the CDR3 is TGTGCCAGCAGCTTATCGCGTAGCGGGAGGAACGAGACCCAGTACTTC.

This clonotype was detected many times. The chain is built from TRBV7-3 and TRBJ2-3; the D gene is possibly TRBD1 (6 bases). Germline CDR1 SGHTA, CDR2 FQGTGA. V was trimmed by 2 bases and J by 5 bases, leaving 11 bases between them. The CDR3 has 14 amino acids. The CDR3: CASSLQGLLDTQYF. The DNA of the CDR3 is TGTGCCAGCAGCTTACAGGGGTTATTAGATACGCAGTATTTT. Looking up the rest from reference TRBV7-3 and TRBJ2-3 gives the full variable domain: GAGVSQTPSNKVTEKGKYVELRCDPISGHTALYWYRQSLGQGPEFLIYFQGTGAADDSGLPNDRFFAVRPEGSVSTLKIQRTERGDSAVYLCASSLQGLLDTQYFGPGTRLTVL.

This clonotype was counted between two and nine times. Here the CDR3 reads CASSPRTSGSPKETQYF. CDR3 sequence (DNA): TGTGCCAGCAGTCCGCGGACTAGCGGGAGCCCGAAAGAGACCCAGTACTTC. V and J are TRBV6-1 and TRBJ2-5, with 13 bases fitting TRBD2. J lost 3 bases, V lost 5 bases, and 9 bases had no gene match. From germline, CDR1 is MNHNS and CDR2 SASEGT. The CDR3 is made up of 17 amino acids.

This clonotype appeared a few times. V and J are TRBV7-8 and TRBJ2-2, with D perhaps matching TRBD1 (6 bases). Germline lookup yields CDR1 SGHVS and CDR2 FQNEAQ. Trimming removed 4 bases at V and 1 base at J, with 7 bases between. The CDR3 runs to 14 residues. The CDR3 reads CASSWTVNTGELFF. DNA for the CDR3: TGTGCCAGCAGCTGGACAGTGAACACCGGGGAGCTGTTTTTT.

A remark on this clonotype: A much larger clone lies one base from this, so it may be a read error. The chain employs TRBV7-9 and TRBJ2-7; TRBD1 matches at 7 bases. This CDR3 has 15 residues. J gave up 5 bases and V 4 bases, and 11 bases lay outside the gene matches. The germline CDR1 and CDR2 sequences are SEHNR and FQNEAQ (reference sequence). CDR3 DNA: TGTGCCAGCAGCTCCCGGGACAGTGGAGTGCACGAGCAGTACTTC. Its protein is CASSSRDSGVHEQYF.